The 15 T cell receptor beta chains given below trace back to one sample, sequenced in a study of blood T cells in healthy people across ages (dated by TCRdb to about 2015). Library creation used 5' RACE. The listed sequencing device is Illumina HiSeq 2500. A second PCR of 7 to 11 cycles was performed with a sample-barcoded 5' primer and a J-beta primer mix. Clones were called with MiXCR by TCRdb after fastp trimmed the public reads at Q25, and only in-frame beta chains were retained. Every entry covers one CDR3 protein and lists the most common genes and DNA from its rows. Present in this sample are under 800,000 distinct CDR3 sequences, roughly 44% of which were seen just once. The top ten hold 20% to 25% of the sample. Sample: blood. The receptors derive from a woman aged 60-75 years in good health.

The chain uses TRBV29-1 and TRBJ1-1; D may be TRBD1 (5 bases). V was trimmed by 7 bases and J by 5 bases, leaving 11 bases between them. The germline CDR1 and CDR2 sequences are SQVTM and ANQGSEA. This CDR3 contains 11 residues. The CDR3 reads CSAVGGTEAFF. In DNA form, the CDR3 reads TGCAGCGCCGTTGGGGGTACTGAAGCTTTCTTT.

With regard to this clonotype: Possible read error: a much larger clone is one base away. This chain links TRBV29-1 with TRBJ2-7, with D possibly being TRBD2 (5 bases). Germline CDR1 is SQVTM and CDR2 is ANQGSEA. The ends were cut back, 0 bases at V and 2 bases at J, with 8 bases in the middle. The CDR3 length is 13 residues. The CDR3 protein is CSVEDRGTYEQYF. Here the CDR3 DNA reads TGCAGCGTTGAAGATCGGGGAACCTACGAGCAGTACTTC.

The J gene is TRBJ2-1, the V gene TRBV7-8; D is possibly TRBD1 or TRBD2 (5 bases each). The V gene lost 4 bases and the J gene lost 7 bases, with 11 bases spanning the gap. Germline CDR1 and CDR2: SGHVS and FQNEAQ. The CDR3 contains 13 residues. The CDR3 protein is CASSWDGANEQFF. The CDR3 bases are TGTGCCAGCAGCTGGGACGGGGCAAATGAGCAGTTCTTC.

This clonotype was observed a handful of times. The chain recombines TRBV3-1 with TRBJ2-3, with 7 nucleotides matching TRBD2. Trimming took 1 base from V and 5 from J; bases not matched to a gene: 3. Germline CDR1 LGHDT, CDR2 YNNKEL (reference sequence). This CDR3 is built from 14 residues. CDR3 coding DNA: TGTGCCAGCAGCCAAGGACTAGCAGGAGATACGCAGTATTTT. Its protein product is CASSQGLAGDTQYF.

This clonotype has at least ten counts. V gene TRBV5-1 combines with J gene TRBJ2-1; TRBD2 matches at 7 bases. CDR1 SGHRS and CDR2 YFSETQ come from the germline V gene. Trimming at V came to 2 bases and at J to 4 bases, leaving 6 bases not matched to a gene. This CDR3 has 15 residues. CDR3 sequence reads: CASSLLANLYNEQFF. The DNA of the CDR3 is TGCGCCAGCAGCTTACTAGCGAACCTTTACAATGAGCAGTTCTTC.

There are a few counts of this clonotype. The J gene is TRBJ1-1, the V gene TRBV5-1; 7 positions match TRBD1. Germline lookup yields CDR1 SGHRS and CDR2 YFSETQ. J lost 5 bases, V lost 5 bases, and 6 bases had no gene match. The CDR3 spans 13 residues. CDR3 sequence: CASSLTGLTEAFF. The CDR3 bases are TGCGCCAGCAGTCTGACAGGGTTAACTGAAGCTTTCTTT.

Ten or more counts support this clonotype. V is TRBV3-1 and J is TRBJ2-5; unclear D gene. The CDR3 spans 14 residues. V was trimmed by 2 bases and J by 1 base, leaving 8 bases between them. In germline, CDR1 is LGHDT, CDR2 YNNKEL (reference sequence). CDR3 amino acids: CASSQTTGQETQYF. The CDR3 DNA sequence: TGTGCCAGCAGCCAAACGACTGGCCAAGAGACCCAGTACTTC.

The V and J genes are TRBV9 and TRBJ2-1; D assignment may be TRBD1 or TRBD2 (5 bases each). V was trimmed by 0 bases and J by 3 bases, leaving 16 bases between them. Germline V gene sequence: CDR1 SGDLS, CDR2 YYNGEE. The length of the CDR3 is 17 residues. CDR3 protein: CASSVDTVGPVYNEQFF. CDR3 coding DNA: TGTGCCAGCAGCGTAGACACGGTGGGACCGGTCTACAATGAGCAGTTCTTC. Complete variable domain (other parts from reference TRBV9 and TRBJ2-1): DSGVTQTPKHLITATGQRVTLRCSPRSGDLSVYWYQQSLDQGLQFLIQYYNGEERAKGNILERFSAQQFPDLHSELNLSSLELGDSALYFCASSVDTVGPVYNEQFFGPGTRLTVL.

In this sample, this clonotype turned up a few times. The rearrangement links TRBV6-2 or TRBV6-3 to TRBJ2-5, with TRBD2 matching 10 bases. CDR1 is MNHEY and CDR2 is SVGEGT in the germline V gene. The CDR3 is made up of 14 amino acids. The J segment lost 5 bases and the V segment lost 6 bases, leaving 6 bases of the junction unmatched. Here the CDR3 DNA reads TGTGCCAGCAGACGTAGCGGGAGGTCCGAGACCCAGTACTTC. Translation: CASRRSGRSETQYF.

V and J are TRBV20-1 and TRBJ1-5; tentatively, D is TRBD1 (6 bases). Trimming cost V 0 bases and J 6 bases, with 15 bases left between them. The CDR3 length is 15 residues. Germline V gene lookup returns CDR1 DFQATT and CDR2 SNEGSKA (reference sequence). As DNA, the CDR3 is TGCAGTGCTAGAGATGACAGGACCAGGGGTCAGCCCCAGCATTTT. It specifies CSARDDRTRGQPQHF.

J is TRBJ1-5 and V is TRBV12-5; 9 positions agree with TRBD1. The CDR3 contains 16 residues. V lost 10 bases to trimming and J lost 0 bases; unmatched junction nucleotides: 10. Germline CDR1 reads LGHNT; CDR2 reads FRNRAP. The CDR3 loop reads CAIRTGEKYSNQPQHF. The CDR3, as DNA: TGTGCTATCCGGACAGGGGAAAAATATAGCAATCAGCCCCAGCATTTT. The variable domain in full, with the rest retrieved from reference TRBV12-5 and TRBJ1-5, is DARVTQTPRHKVTEMGQEVTMRCQPILGHNTVFWYRQTMMQGLELLAYFRNRAPLDDSGMPKDRFSAEMPDATLATLKIQPSEPRDSAVYFCAIRTGEKYSNQPQHFGDGTRLSIL.

Note on this clonotype: This clone may be a read error of a much larger clone one base away. V is TRBV5-1 and J is TRBJ2-7, with D perhaps TRBD2 (7 bases). V lost 7 bases and J lost 1, with 12 bases in between. Per the germline V gene, CDR1 is SGHRS and CDR2 is YFSETQ. This CDR3 comprises 13 residues. This CDR3 is CASGGAGSYEQYF. The CDR3 DNA is TGCGCCAGCGGGGGGGCAGGTTCCTACGAGCAGTACTTC.

The sample holds many counts of this clonotype. V gene TRBV12-3 or TRBV12-4 combines with J gene TRBJ2-3; D may be TRBD1 or TRBD2 (5 bases each). The CDR3 runs 14 residues. V was clipped by 3 bases and J by 2 bases, with 9 bases between them. CDR3 loop: CASSFGGVTDTQYF. CDR3 nucleotide sequence: TGTGCCAGCAGTTTTGGGGGTGTCACAGATACGCAGTATTTT.

There are many counts of this clonotype. The chain has TRBV28 and TRBJ2-1; possibly TRBD1 for D (6 bases). Trimming stripped 7 bases from V and 9 bases from J, with 16 bases between. The CDR3 contains 13 residues. Germline CDR1 MDHEN, CDR2 SYDVKM. The CDR3 sequence: CASMKGDAAEQFF. The DNA of the CDR3 is TGTGCCAGCATGAAGGGGGACGCGGCTGAGCAGTTCTTC.

The chain carries TRBV6-6 and TRBJ2-1; perhaps TRBD2 as D (5 bases). This CDR3 contains 14 residues. V gave up 6 bases and J gave up 5 bases, with 14 bases separating them. The germline V gene encodes CDR1 MNHNY and CDR2 SVGAGI (reference sequence). The CDR3 here is CASRPLGIDNEQFF. The CDR3 nucleotides are TGTGCCAGCAGGCCCCTCGGGATCGACAATGAGCAGTTCTTC.